The clone carrying this TCR beta chain was seen a handful of times. Its antigen remains unidentified. The sample belongs to a study of CD8+ T cells in alopecia areata. The overall study: It was 6 to 18 months of tofacitinib, and then there were 6 months off drug. Severity of treated patients was scored by affected scalp percentage. Whole-study findings and limits: Clarity of TCR sharing across patients fell short of that in mice, possibly HLA-related. With one nonresponder, baseline CD8+ expansion's link to response remains uncertain.

The authors extracted RNA and reverse transcribed it into cDNA as the sequencing template. This table comes from immunoSEQ multiplex PCR, and its TCRdb copy is limited to in-frame clones, with some not included. In the table there are roughly 280,000 clones, 60% of which are singletons. Germline V gene lookup returns CDR1 SQVTM and CDR2 ANQGSEA. V was clipped by 8 bases and J by 3 bases; unmatched bases: 7. This CDR3 contains 12 residues. Treatment denoted: oral pan-JAK inhibitor, 5-10 mg twice daily. The chain employs TRBV29-1 and TRBJ2-7; 7 nucleotides agree with TRBD1. The TCR originated in a human donor with alopecia areata. The sample in question was CD4+ T cells sorted from blood, obtained at roughly week 52, from a patient treated with tofacitinib. The CDR3 region is CSIRDSYYEQYF. CDR3 DNA: TGCAGCATACGGGACAGTTACTACGAGCAGTACTTC.